Below, 27 T cell receptor beta chains from the same sample are listed, as sequenced in a study of blood T cell repertoires in COVID-19. Using immunoSEQ multiplex PCR, the repertoire was profiled, and TCRdb retains in-frame clones only, with some absent. The sample yields over 250,000 clones, roughly 80% seen once. Sequenced: PBMCs or T cells enriched from blood (not recorded which). The receptors were gathered from a middle-aged man who had been exposed to COVID-19.

V usage is TRBV14 and J usage is TRBJ1-4; D perhaps matches TRBD1 (6 bases). Germline CDR1 is SGHDN and CDR2 is FVKESK. V was pared by 9 bases and J by 6 bases, with 20 bases between. The CDR3 has 15 amino acids. The CDR3 bases are TGTGCCAGGGAAACGGGGGGCAGGAGTTATGAAAAACTGTTTTTT. Encoded protein: CARETGGRSYEKLFF.

The genes are TRBV2 and TRBJ1-6; 8 nucleotides line up with TRBD1. Trimming removed 4 bases from V and 12 bases from J; junction bases left unmatched: 14. This CDR3 has 16 amino acids. The germline V gene has CDR1 SNHLY and CDR2 FYNNEI. The CDR3 nucleotides read TGTGCCAGCAGTGTCTACGGGACAGGTGGAGGTGAACCCCTCCACTTT. Translating it yields CASSVYGTGGGEPLHF.

The CDR3, as DNA: TGTGCCAGCAGCTTATTCAGTACCGGGGAGCTGTTTTTT. Translating it yields CASSLFSTGELFF. This rearrangement joins TRBV7-3 to TRBJ2-2; no clear D gene. This CDR3 region has 13 residues. V lost 2 bases to trimming and J lost 5 bases, with 6 bases between them. CDR1 is SGHTA and CDR2 is FQGTGA in the germline V gene.

This chain connects TRBV30 to TRBJ2-5; D unresolved. The length of the CDR3 is 12 residues. Trimming took off 2 bases at V and 5 bases at J, with 9 bases between the two ends. In germline, CDR1 is GTSNPN, CDR2 SVGIG (reference sequence). The DNA of the CDR3 is TGTGCCTGGAGTCTGGGCCGGGAGACCCAGTACTTC. It specifies CAWSLGRETQYF.

This chain uses TRBV19 with TRBJ2-7, with TRBD2 matching 9 bases. Unmatched junction bases numbered 6, after V lost 5 bases and J lost 4 bases. This CDR3 has 14 amino acids. Per the germline V gene, CDR1 is LNHDA and CDR2 is SQIVND (reference sequence). The CDR3, as DNA: TGTGCCAGTAGTTTTCTAGCGGGATGGTACGAGCAGTACTTC. Its protein is CASSFLAGWYEQYF.

The chain joins TRBV7-6 to TRBJ2-2; the D is unclear. This CDR3 is built from 12 residues. Trimming removed 1 base from V and 8 bases from J, with 5 bases in between. Germline V gives CDR1 SGHVS, CDR2 FNYEAQ. CDR3 DNA sequence: TGTGCCAGCAGCTTAGACTTAGGGGAGCTGTTTTTT. This translates into CASSLDLGELFF.

The V and J genes are TRBV10-3 and TRBJ2-7, with TRBD2 matching over 7 bases. V was pared by 10 bases and J by 4 bases, with 4 bases of the junction left unmatched. Germline CDR1 and CDR2: ENHRY and SYGVKD. The CDR3 is made up of 11 amino acids. CDR3 nucleotides: TGTGCCACCGGGGGGATTTACGAGCAGTACTTC. Protein: CATGGIYEQYF.

The rearrangement uses TRBV11-3 and TRBJ1-4; D remains unclear. CDR3 size: 13 residues. Germline V gene sequence: CDR1 SGHNT, CDR2 YENEEA. The V end lost 1 base, the J end lost 7 bases, and 7 bases lay between the germline ends. CDR3 nucleotides: TGTGCCAGCAGCTTAGTTAACGGTGAAAAACTGTTTTTT. Residues: CASSLVNGEKLFF.

The rearrangement joins TRBV4-1 to TRBJ2-1; D might be TRBD2 (6 bases). Trimming removed 3 bases from V and 1 base from J, with 13 bases in between. CDR3 length: 16 residues. CDR1 is MGHRA, CDR2 YSYEKL, per germline. The CDR3 spells CASSQGTGLSYNEQFF. In DNA, the CDR3 is TGCGCCAGCAGCCAGGGCACGGGACTTTCCTACAATGAGCAGTTCTTC.

The genes are TRBV12-3 or TRBV12-4 and TRBJ1-2; D might be TRBD1 (6 bases). The length of the CDR3 is 12 residues. V lost 6 bases to trimming and J lost 8 bases, with 13 bases between them. This CDR3 reads CASSQGPNGYTF. CDR3 coding DNA: TGTGCCAGCAGCCAGGGGCCCAACGGCTACACCTTC.

The chain has TRBV13 and TRBJ2-1; TRBD2 matches 7 bases. CDR1 and CDR2 (germline): PRHDT, FYEKMQ (reference sequence). The CDR3 is made up of 15 amino acids. After removal of 5 bases from V and 6 bases from J, the junction contained 10 bases not matched to a gene. The CDR3 DNA reads TGTGCCAGCAGCCCCGGGACTACAAAAGGCAATGAGCAGTTCTTC. It specifies CASSPGTTKGNEQFF.

This chain links TRBV19 with TRBJ1-1; D remains unclear. The CDR3 length is 14 residues. Trimming took 4 bases from V and 5 from J, leaving 14 bases between them. The germline gives CDR1 LNHDA, CDR2 SQIVND (reference sequence). CDR3 sequence reads: CASSKVQSLTEAFF. The CDR3 bases are TGTGCCAGTAGTAAGGTACAGAGTTTGACTGAAGCTTTCTTT.

The V and J genes are TRBV13 and TRBJ2-7, with a weak D call TRBD2 (6 bases). Trimming took off 5 bases at V and 2 bases at J, with 10 bases between the two ends. CDR3 length: 13 residues. CDR1 and CDR2 (germline): PRHDT, FYEKMQ (reference sequence). The CDR3 bases are TGTGCCAGCAGCCGCGGGGACCCCTACGAGCAGTACTTC. It encodes CASSRGDPYEQYF.

V and J are TRBV18 and TRBJ2-1; the match to TRBD2 covers 7 bases. Germline V lookup: CDR1 KGHSH, CDR2 LQKENI. With V trimmed by 5 bases and J by 2 bases, 3 bases remained unmatched. The length of the CDR3 is 14 residues. CDR3 sequence: CASSGGTTYNEQFF. The CDR3 nucleotides are TGTGCCAGCTCAGGCGGGACTACCTACAATGAGCAGTTCTTC. Full variable domain (rest looked up from reference TRBV18 and TRBJ2-1): NAGVMQNPRHLVRRRGQEARLRCSPMKGHSHVYWYRQLPEEGLKFMVYLQKENIIDESGMPKERFSAEFPKEGPSILRIQQVVRGDSAAYFCASSGGTTYNEQFFGPGTRLTVL.

This chain links TRBV5-1 with TRBJ1-6; TRBD1 matches 8 bases. The CDR3 spans 14 residues. Germline-derived CDR1 and CDR2 are SGHRS and YFSETQ. V lost 7 bases and J lost 7; bases outside the gene matches: 7. As DNA, the CDR3 is TGCGCCAGCGGCTCGGGACAGGAAAATTCACCCCTCCACTTT. Translated: CASGSGQENSPLHF.

This clone showed up many times. This chain joins TRBV21-1 and TRBJ2-1; the listed D gene, TRBD2, was not tested against the DNA. TRBV21-1 is labeled a pseudogene. This CDR3 contains 14 residues. The CDR3 loop reads CASSFEGGNNEQFF. CDR3 nucleotide sequence: TGTGCCAGCAGCTTCGAAGGCGGGAACAATGAGCAGTTCTTC.

The chain has TRBV3-1 (or the pseudogene TRBV3-2) and TRBJ2-7, with no clear D. This CDR3 comprises 15 residues. Trimming removed 2 bases at V and 2 bases at J, with 13 bases between. Per the germline V gene, CDR1 is LGHDT and CDR2 is YNNKEL (reference sequence). The CDR3 DNA reads as TGTGCCAGCAGCCAAAGTCCAGGTAGGACCTACGAGCAGTACTTC. It is translated as CASSQSPGRTYEQYF.

The chain's CDR3 is CASSLFPQGRSYQPQHF. Written as DNA, the CDR3 is TGCGCCAGCAGCTTGTTTCCCCAGGGGAGATCTTATCAGCCCCAGCATTTT. The chain uses TRBV5-1 and TRBJ1-5; D perhaps matches TRBD1 (6 bases). The germline V gene has CDR1 SGHRS and CDR2 YFSETQ. The CDR3 totals 17 residues. The V and J ends lost 1 base and 5 bases respectively, with 19 bases between them.

This rearrangement joins TRBV29-1 to TRBJ1-4; D might be TRBD1 (5 bases). V shed 5 bases and J shed 7 bases, with 11 bases lying between them. The germline V gene has CDR1 SQVTM and CDR2 ANQGSEA. There are 12 residues in the CDR3. CDR3 DNA: TGCAGCGTTCGGGGGGAACTTGAAAAACTGTTTTTT. Translating gives CSVRGELEKLFF.

The chain has TRBV6-5 and TRBJ1-1; 7 bases match TRBD1. In germline, CDR1 is MNHEY, CDR2 SVGAGI. The trim removed 4 bases at V and 3 bases at J, leaving 2 bases unmatched. The CDR3 consists of 13 residues. The DNA for the CDR3 is TGTGCCAGCAGTTGGGACAGATACACTGAAGCTTTCTTT. Translating gives CASSWDRYTEAFF.

The CDR3 reads CASRKGTNLGNEQFF. Here the CDR3 DNA reads TGTGCCAGCAGGAAAGGGACTAATCTAGGCAATGAGCAGTTCTTC. The gene calls are TRBV9 and TRBJ2-1; 7 nucleotides agree with TRBD2. J lost 6 bases, V lost 5 bases, and 11 bases had no gene match. CDR1 is SGDLS, CDR2 YYNGEE, per germline. This CDR3 contains 15 residues.

Worth noting for this clone: Other DNA sequences from this sample encode an identical CDR3 as well. The chain couples TRBV19 to TRBJ2-1; perhaps TRBD2 as D (6 bases). Deletions cut 9 bases from V and 4 bases from J, with 16 bases between. The CDR3 consists of 14 residues. Germline assignment: CDR1 LNHDA and CDR2 SQIVND (reference sequence). The CDR3 coding sequence is TGTGCCAGCAGTGGCAGGACTACATACAATGAGCAGTTCTTC. As protein: CASSGRTTYNEQFF.

This clone was counted between two and nine times. The chain recombines TRBV6-5 with TRBJ2-2; D might be TRBD2 (6 bases). V was cut by 6 bases and J by 6 bases, with 14 bases left in between. The CDR3 contains 14 residues. The germline gives CDR1 MNHEY, CDR2 SVGAGI. This CDR3 reads CASRQLASSGELFF. The CDR3 DNA reads as TGTGCCAGCAGACAACTAGCTAGTTCCGGGGAGCTGTTTTTT.

This chain connects TRBV25-1 to TRBJ2-1; D possibly corresponds to TRBD2 (6 bases). Per germline, CDR1 MGHDK and CDR2 SYGVNS. V gave up 4 bases and J gave up 7 bases, with 11 bases separating them. The CDR3 is 13 amino acids. CDR3 amino acids: CASSVAGRNEQFF. The CDR3 region has the DNA TGTGCCAGCAGTGTCGCGGGGAGGAATGAGCAGTTCTTC.

This CDR3 is CASSYIDTEAFF. In DNA, the CDR3 is TGTGCCAGCAGTTACATCGACACTGAAGCTTTCTTT. The chain carries TRBV6-5 and TRBJ1-1; no definite D call. V was shortened by 2 bases and J by 3 bases, with 4 bases between the two germline ends. The germline CDR1 and CDR2 sequences are MNHEY and SVGAGI. The CDR3 has 12 residues.

The chain has TRBV11-2 and TRBJ1-3; D might be TRBD1 (5 bases). This CDR3 contains 16 residues. Between the trimmed V and J ends, which lost 5 bases and 0 bases, there was a span of 14 bases. Germline CDR1 and CDR2: SGHAT and FQNNGV. The CDR3 region has the DNA TGTGCCAGCAGCCCTCGACAGAGCTACTCTGGAAACACCATATATTTT. It encodes CASSPRQSYSGNTIYF.

The V and J genes are TRBV9 and TRBJ1-5, with TRBD1 as a possible D gene (5 bases). The CDR3 has 14 amino acids. V lost 10 bases and J 3 bases, leaving 17 bases between the germline ends. CDR1 and CDR2 (germline): SGDLS, YYNGEE. Written as DNA, the CDR3 is TGTGCCGGGAATACCGGGACTCTCAATCAGCCCCAGCATTTT. Translation gives CAGNTGTLNQPQHF. The whole variable domain, remainder taken from reference TRBV9 and TRBJ1-5, is DSGVTQTPKHLITATGQRVTLRCSPRSGDLSVYWYQQSLDQGLQFLIQYYNGEERAKGNILERFSAQQFPDLHSELNLSSLELGDSALYFCAGNTGTLNQPQHFGDGTRLSIL.